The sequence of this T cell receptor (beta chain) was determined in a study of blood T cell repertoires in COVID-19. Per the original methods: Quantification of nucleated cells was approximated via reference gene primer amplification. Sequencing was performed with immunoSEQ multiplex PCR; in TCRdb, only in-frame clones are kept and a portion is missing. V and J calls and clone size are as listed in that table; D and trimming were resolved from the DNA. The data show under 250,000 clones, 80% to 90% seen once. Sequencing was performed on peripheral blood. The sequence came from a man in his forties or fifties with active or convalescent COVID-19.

CDR3: CASSGPTYSNQPQHF. The DNA for the CDR3 is TGTGCCAGCAGCGGGCCAACATATAGCAATCAGCCCCAGCATTTT. The gene calls are TRBV6-2 or TRBV6-3 and TRBJ1-5; D unresolved. Germline assignment: CDR1 MNHEY and CDR2 SVGEGT. Between the trimmed V and J ends, which lost 6 bases and 0 bases, there was a span of 12 bases. CDR3 length: 15 residues.